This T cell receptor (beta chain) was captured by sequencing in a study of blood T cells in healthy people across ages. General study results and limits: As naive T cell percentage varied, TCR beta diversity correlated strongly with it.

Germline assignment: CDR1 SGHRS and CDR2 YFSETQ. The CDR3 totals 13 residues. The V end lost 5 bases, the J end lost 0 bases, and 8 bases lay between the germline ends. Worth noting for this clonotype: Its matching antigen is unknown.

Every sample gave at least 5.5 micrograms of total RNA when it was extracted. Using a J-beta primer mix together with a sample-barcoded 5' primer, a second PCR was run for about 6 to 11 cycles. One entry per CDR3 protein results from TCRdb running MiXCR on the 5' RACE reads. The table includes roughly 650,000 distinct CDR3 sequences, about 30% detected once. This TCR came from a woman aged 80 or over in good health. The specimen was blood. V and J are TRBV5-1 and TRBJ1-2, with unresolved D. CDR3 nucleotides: TGCGCCAGCAGTTCGGAGCCTAACTATGGCTACACCTTC. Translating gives CASSSEPNYGYTF. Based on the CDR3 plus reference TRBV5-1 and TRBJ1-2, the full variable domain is KAGVTQTPRYLIKTRGQQVTLSCSPISGHRSVSWYQQTPGQGLQFLFEYFSETQRNKGNFPGRFSGRQFSNSRSEMNVSTLELGDSALYLCASSSEPNYGYTFGSGTRLTVV.